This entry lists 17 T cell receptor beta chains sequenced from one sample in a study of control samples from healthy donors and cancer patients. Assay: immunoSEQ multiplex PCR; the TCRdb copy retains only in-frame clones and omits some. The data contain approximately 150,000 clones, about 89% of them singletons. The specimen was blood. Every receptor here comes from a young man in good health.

Here the CDR3 reads CASSKTGETQYF. DNA for the CDR3: TGTGCCAGCAGCAAGACGGGGGAGACCCAGTACTTC. The chain has TRBV7-2 and TRBJ2-5; D is possibly TRBD2 (5 bases). The CDR3 sequence is 12 residues long. V gave up 5 bases and J gave up 5 bases, with 9 bases separating them. The germline gives CDR1 SGHTA, CDR2 FQGNSA.

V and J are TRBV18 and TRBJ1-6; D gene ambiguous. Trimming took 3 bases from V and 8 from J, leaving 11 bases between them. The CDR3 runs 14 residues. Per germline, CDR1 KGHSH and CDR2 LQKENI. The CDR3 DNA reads TGTGCCAGCTCACCCGATGGTTTACATTCACCCCTCCACTTT. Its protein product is CASSPDGLHSPLHF.

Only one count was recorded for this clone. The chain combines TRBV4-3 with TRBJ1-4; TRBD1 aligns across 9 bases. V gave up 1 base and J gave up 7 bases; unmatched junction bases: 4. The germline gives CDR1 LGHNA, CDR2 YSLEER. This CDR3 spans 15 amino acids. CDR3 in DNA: TGCGCCAGCAGCCAAGTGGGACAGGGTAGTGAAAAACTGTTTTTT. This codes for CASSQVGQGSEKLFF.

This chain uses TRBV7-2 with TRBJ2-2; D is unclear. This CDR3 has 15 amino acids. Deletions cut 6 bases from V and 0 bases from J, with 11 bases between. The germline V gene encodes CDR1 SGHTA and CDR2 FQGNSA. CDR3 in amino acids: CASSTARANTGELFF. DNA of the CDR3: TGTGCCAGCAGTACGGCTAGGGCGAACACCGGGGAGCTGTTTTTT.

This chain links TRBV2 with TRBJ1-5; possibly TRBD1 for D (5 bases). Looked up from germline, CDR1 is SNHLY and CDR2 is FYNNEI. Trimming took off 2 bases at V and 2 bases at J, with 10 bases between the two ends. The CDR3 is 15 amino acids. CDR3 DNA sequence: TGTGCCAGCAGTGAATCATGGGGGGGCAATCAGCCCCAGCATTTT. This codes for CASSESWGGNQPQHF.

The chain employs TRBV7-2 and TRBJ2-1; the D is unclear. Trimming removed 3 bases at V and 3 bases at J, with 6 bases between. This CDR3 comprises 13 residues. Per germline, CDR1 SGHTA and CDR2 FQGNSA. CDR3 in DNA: TGTGCCAGCAGCTTGGCGAACTACAATGAGCAGTTCTTC. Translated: CASSLANYNEQFF. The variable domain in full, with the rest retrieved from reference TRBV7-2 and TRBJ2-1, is GAGVSQSPSNKVTEKGKDVELRCDPISGHTALYWYRQSLGQGLEFLIYFQGNSAPDKSGLPSDRFSAERTGGSVSTLTIQRTQQEDSAVYLCASSLANYNEQFFGPGTRLTVL.

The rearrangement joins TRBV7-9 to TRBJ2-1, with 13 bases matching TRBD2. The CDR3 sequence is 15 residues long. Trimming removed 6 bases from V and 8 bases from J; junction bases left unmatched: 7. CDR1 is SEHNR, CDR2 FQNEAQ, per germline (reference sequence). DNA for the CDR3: TGTGCCAGCAGTCCCGGACTAGCGGGAGTGGATGAGCAGTTCTTC. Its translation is CASSPGLAGVDEQFF.

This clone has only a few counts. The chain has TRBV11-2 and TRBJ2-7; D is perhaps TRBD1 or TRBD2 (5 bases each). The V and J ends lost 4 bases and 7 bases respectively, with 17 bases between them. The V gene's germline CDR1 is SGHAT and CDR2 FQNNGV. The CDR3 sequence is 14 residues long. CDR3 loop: CASSSIRGLEEQYF. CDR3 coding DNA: TGTGCCAGCAGCTCAATCCGGGGCCTTGAGGAGCAGTACTTC.

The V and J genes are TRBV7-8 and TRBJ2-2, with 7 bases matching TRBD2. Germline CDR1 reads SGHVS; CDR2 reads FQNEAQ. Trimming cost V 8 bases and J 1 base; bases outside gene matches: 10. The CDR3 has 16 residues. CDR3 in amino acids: CASCVEGLMNTGELFF. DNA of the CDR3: TGTGCCAGCTGCGTTGAGGGACTAATGAACACCGGGGAGCTGTTTTTT.

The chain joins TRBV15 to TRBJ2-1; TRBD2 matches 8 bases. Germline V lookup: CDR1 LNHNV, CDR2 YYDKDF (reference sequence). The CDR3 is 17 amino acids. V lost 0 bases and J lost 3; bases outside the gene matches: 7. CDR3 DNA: TGTGCCACCAGCAGAGAGGTTACTAGCGGTTACTACAATGAGCAGTTCTTC. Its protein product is CATSREVTSGYYNEQFF.

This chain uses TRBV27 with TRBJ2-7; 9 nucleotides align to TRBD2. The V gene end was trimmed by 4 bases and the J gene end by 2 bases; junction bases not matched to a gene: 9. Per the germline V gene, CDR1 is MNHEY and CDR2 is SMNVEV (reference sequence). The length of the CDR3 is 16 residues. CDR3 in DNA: TGTGCCAGCAGTTCCATAAGGCGGGAGGGCCCCTACGAGCAGTACTTC. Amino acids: CASSSIRREGPYEQYF.

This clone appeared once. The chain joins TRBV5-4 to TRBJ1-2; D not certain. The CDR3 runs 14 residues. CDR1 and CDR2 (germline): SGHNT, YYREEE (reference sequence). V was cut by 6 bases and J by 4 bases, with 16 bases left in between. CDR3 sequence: CASTSNGNTYGYTF. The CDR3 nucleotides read TGTGCCAGCACTTCGAACGGTAATACCTATGGCTACACCTTC.

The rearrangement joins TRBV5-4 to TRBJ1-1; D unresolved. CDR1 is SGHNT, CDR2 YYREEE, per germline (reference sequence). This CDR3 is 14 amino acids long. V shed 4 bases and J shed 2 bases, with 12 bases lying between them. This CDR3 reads CASSQRTANTEAFF. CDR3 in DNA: TGTGCCAGCAGCCAAAGGACCGCAAACACTGAAGCTTTCTTT. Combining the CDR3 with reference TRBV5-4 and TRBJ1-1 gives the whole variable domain ETGVTQSPTHLIKTRGQQVTLRCSSQSGHNTVSWYQQALGQGPQFIFQYYREEENGRGNFPPRFSGLQFPNYSSELNVNALELDDSALYLCASSQRTANTEAFFGQGTRLTVV.

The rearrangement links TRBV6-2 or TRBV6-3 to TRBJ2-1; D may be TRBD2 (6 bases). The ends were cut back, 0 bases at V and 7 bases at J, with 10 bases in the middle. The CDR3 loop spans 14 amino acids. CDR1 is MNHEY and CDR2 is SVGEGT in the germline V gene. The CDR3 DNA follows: TGTGCCAGCAGTTACTCCGGGACTCAGAATGAGCAGTTCTTC. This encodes CASSYSGTQNEQFF.

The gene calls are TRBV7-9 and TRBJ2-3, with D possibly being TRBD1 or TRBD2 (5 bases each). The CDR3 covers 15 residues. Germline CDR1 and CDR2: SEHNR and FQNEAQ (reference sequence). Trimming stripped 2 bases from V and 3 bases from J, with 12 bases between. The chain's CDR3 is CASSLYSGATDTQYF. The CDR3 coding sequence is TGTGCCAGCAGCTTATACTCCGGGGCTACAGATACGCAGTATTTT.

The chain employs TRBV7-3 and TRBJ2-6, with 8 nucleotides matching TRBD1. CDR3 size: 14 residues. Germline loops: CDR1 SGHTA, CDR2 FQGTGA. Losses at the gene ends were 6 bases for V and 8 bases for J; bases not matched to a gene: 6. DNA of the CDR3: TGTGCCAGCAGTCCGACAGGGGACCCCAACGTCCTGACTTTC. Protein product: CASSPTGDPNVLTF.

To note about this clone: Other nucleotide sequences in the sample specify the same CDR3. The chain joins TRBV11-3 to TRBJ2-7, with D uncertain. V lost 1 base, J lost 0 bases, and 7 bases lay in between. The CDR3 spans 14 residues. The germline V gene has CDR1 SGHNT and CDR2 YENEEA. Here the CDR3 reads CASSLAGSSYEQYF. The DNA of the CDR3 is TGTGCCAGCAGCTTAGCAGGTAGCTCCTACGAGCAGTACTTC.